Listed below are T cell receptor beta chains from one sample, sequenced in a study of identical twins. TCRdb recomputed calls from the 5' RACE reads with MiXCR, one row per CDR3 protein. The table includes 420,000 or so distinct CDR3 sequences, approximately 18% detected once. Specimen: naive T cells sorted from blood. The receptors were sampled from a man over 45 in good health. Both conserved end residues are part of each CDR3. A D gene is named only where the DNA matches it firmly. Clone size is shown for a subset of rows, as once, few, many or a class of expanded clone.

cdr3_length	j_call	d_call	clone_size	v_call	cdr3_aa	cdr3_nt
14	TRBJ2-2	NA	few	TRBV5-1	CASSLLGAGGELFF	TGCGCCAGCAGCTTGTTAGGGGCTGGCGGGGAGCTGTTTTTT
16	TRBJ2-1	NA	NA	TRBV4-3	CASSQEDLPNRGGQFF	TGCGCCAGCAGCCAAGAGGATCTGCCGAATCGGGGTGGGCAGTTCTTC
13	TRBJ2-7	NA	many	TRBV5-6	CASSTGPVLEQYF	TGTGCCAGCTCGACAGGACCTGTTCTCGAGCAGTACTTC
14	TRBJ1-1	NA	NA	TRBV12-3/TRBV12-4	CASSFRNQNTEAFF	TGTGCCAGCAGTTTTCGGAACCAGAACACTGAAGCTTTCTTT
16	TRBJ2-1	TRBD2	once	TRBV27	CASSPRWGGGDNEQFF	TGTGCCAGCAGTCCCCGGTGGGGCGGGGGGGACAATGAGCAGTTCTTC
14	TRBJ2-3	NA	many	TRBV14	CASKQQSGTDTQYF	TGTGCCAGCAAGCAACAATCCGGCACAGATACGCAGTATTTT
13	TRBJ2-7	NA	NA	TRBV5-1	CASSLAGPNEQYF	TGCGCCAGCAGCTTGGCAGGGCCCAACGAGCAGTACTTC
16	TRBJ1-6	NA	many	TRBV15	CATSSLVWQGSSPLHF	TGTGCCACCAGCAGCCTGGTTTGGCAGGGTTCTTCACCCCTCCACTTT
14	TRBJ2-5	NA	NA	TRBV5-1	CASSLGPRDETQYF	TGCGCCAGCAGCTTGGGACCCAGGGACGAGACCCAGTACTTC
14	TRBJ2-7	NA	few	TRBV7-9	CASSLRTAGHEQYF	TGTGCCAGCAGCCTCCGGACGGCCGGCCACGAGCAGTACTTC
13	TRBJ2-3	NA	many	TRBV12-3/TRBV12-4	CASSFQVADTQYF	TGTGCCAGCAGTTTTCAGGTTGCGGATACGCAGTATTTT
16	TRBJ2-3	TRBD2	NA	TRBV5-1	CASSLEVAGETDTQYF	TGCGCCAGCAGCTTGGAGGTAGCGGGAGAGACAGATACGCAGTATTTT
15	TRBJ2-7	TRBD2	NA	TRBV7-8	CASSPLGLAPYEQYF	TGTGCCAGCAGCCCTTTGGGACTAGCGCCCTACGAGCAGTACTTC
16	TRBJ2-7	NA	NA	TRBV11-2	CASSLEFVGSSYEQYF	TGTGCCAGCAGCTTAGAGTTCGTTGGCAGCTCCTACGAGCAGTACTTC
12	TRBJ2-4	TRBD2	NA	TRBV20-1	CSASGGANIQYF	TGCAGTGCTAGCGGGGGGGCCAACATTCAGTACTTC
12	TRBJ2-7	NA	few	TRBV14	CASSKHTYEQYF	TGTGCCAGCAGCAAACACACCTACGAGCAGTACTTC
18	TRBJ2-6	TRBD1	many	TRBV4-2	CASSPLVGQVSGANVLTF	TGTGCCAGCAGCCCGCTGGTGGGACAGGTTTCTGGGGCCAACGTCCTGACTTTC
16	TRBJ2-3	TRBD1	NA	TRBV6-1	CASSVGTAVSTDTQYF	TGTGCCAGCAGTGTTGGGACAGCAGTTAGCACAGATACGCAGTATTTT
13	TRBJ1-2	TRBD1	many	TRBV6-2/TRBV6-3	CASRSTGNYGYTF	TGTGCCAGCAGATCGACAGGGAACTATGGCTACACCTTC
14	TRBJ1-2	NA	few	TRBV5-1	CASSLGEVNYGYTF	TGCGCCAGCAGCTTGGGTGAGGTTAACTATGGCTACACCTTC
15	TRBJ2-2	TRBD1	many	TRBV7-2	CASSLRQGYTGELFF	TGTGCCAGCAGCTTAAGACAGGGGTACACCGGGGAGCTGTTTTTT
14	TRBJ2-5	NA	many	TRBV5-5	CASSFPRQVGAQYF	TGTGCCAGCAGCTTCCCACGACAGGTGGGGGCCCAGTACTTC
15	TRBJ2-3	NA	few	TRBV12-3/TRBV12-4	CASSTRSRIGGTQYF	TGTGCCAGCAGTACCAGATCCAGAATAGGGGGTACGCAGTATTTT
17	TRBJ2-2	NA	NA	TRBV5-1	CASSRDPGVRNTGELFF	TGCGCCAGCAGCCGCGACCCGGGGGTCAGGAACACCGGGGAGCTGTTTTTT
14	TRBJ2-1	NA	NA	TRBV5-1	CASSHFLEDNEQFF	TGCGCCAGCAGCCACTTCCTTGAGGACAATGAGCAGTTCTTC
14	TRBJ2-7	NA	NA	TRBV9	CASSLGLGGREQYF	TGTGCCAGCAGCCTCGGGCTAGGGGGGAGGGAGCAGTACTTC
13	TRBJ2-7	NA	many	TRBV25-1	CASSVEPVPEQYF	TGTGCCAGCAGTGTTGAGCCAGTCCCCGAGCAGTACTTC
13	TRBJ2-7	NA	NA	TRBV20-1	CSARDLAGSEQYF	TGCAGTGCTAGAGATCTAGCAGGATCCGAGCAGTACTTC